This TCR beta chain was recovered during a study of chemoradiotherapy in HPV16-positive cancers. Study outcomes and limitations: Candidate HPV-specific clones and E7-related TCR motifs grew in tumor during treatment.

Repeated repertoire sampling spanned the course of chemoradiotherapy. Assay: immunoSEQ multiplex PCR; the TCRdb copy retains only in-frame clones and omits some. The sample lists about 1,800 clones; roughly four fifths were seen once. This clone was recorded once. Its antigen is currently unknown. The germline V and J ends were trimmed by 3 bases and 6 bases, with 16 bases remaining between them. Per the germline V gene, CDR1 is ENHRY and CDR2 is SYGVKD. CDR3 length: 15 residues. The sample consisted of tumor tissue, taken from a patient who underwent chemoradiotherapy. This sequence joins TRBV10-3 and TRBJ2-3; possibly TRBD2 for D (6 bases). The TCR originated in a human donor with HPV-associated anogenital cancer. The CDR3 coding sequence is TGTGCCATCAGTGAAAATGGGCGGGGAGAGGATACGCAGTATTTT. Amino acid sequence: CAISENGRGEDTQYF.